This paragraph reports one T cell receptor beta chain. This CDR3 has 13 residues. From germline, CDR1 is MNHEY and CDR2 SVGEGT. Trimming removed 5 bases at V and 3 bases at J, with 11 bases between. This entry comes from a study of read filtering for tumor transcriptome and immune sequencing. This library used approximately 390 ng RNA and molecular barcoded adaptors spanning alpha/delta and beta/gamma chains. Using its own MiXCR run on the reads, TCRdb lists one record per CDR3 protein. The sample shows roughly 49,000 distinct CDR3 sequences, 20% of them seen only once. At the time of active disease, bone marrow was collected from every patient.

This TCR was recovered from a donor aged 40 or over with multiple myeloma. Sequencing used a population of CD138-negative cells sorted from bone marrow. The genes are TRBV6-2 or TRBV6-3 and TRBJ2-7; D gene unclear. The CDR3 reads CASSLQIHYEQYF. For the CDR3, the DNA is TGTGCCAGCAGTCTCCAGATCCACTACGAGCAGTACTTC.